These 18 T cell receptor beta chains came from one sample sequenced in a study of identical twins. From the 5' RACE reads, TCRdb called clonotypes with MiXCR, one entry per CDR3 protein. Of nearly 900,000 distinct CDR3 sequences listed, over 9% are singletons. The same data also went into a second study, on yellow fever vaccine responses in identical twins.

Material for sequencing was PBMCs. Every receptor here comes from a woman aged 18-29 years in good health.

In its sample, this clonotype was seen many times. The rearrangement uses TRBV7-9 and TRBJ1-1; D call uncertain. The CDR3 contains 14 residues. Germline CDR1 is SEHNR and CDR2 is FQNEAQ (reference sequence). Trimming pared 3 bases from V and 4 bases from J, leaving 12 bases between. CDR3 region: CASSFGDPSTEAFF. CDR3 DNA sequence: TGTGCCAGCAGCTTCGGGGATCCCAGCACTGAAGCTTTCTTT.

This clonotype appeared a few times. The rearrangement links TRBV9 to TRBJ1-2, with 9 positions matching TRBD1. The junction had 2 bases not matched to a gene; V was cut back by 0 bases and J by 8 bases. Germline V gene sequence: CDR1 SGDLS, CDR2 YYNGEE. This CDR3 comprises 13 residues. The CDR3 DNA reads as TGTGCCAGCAGCGTAGGACAGGGGGAAGGCTACACCTTC. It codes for CASSVGQGEGYTF.

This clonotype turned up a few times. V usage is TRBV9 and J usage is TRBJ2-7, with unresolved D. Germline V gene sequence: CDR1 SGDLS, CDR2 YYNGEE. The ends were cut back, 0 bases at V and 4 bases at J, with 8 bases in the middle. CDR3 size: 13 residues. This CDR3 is CASSVDTAYEQYF. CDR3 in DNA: TGTGCCAGCAGCGTAGATACAGCTTACGAGCAGTACTTC. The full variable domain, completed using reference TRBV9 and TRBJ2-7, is DSGVTQTPKHLITATGQRVTLRCSPRSGDLSVYWYQQSLDQGLQFLIQYYNGEERAKGNILERFSAQQFPDLHSELNLSSLELGDSALYFCASSVDTAYEQYFGPGTRLTVT.

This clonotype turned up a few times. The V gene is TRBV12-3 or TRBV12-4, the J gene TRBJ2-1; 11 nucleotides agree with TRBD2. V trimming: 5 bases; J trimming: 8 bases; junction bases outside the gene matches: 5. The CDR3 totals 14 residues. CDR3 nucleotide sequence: TGTGCCAGCAGTGCACTAGCGGGAGTCGATGAGCAGTTCTTC. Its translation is CASSALAGVDEQFF.

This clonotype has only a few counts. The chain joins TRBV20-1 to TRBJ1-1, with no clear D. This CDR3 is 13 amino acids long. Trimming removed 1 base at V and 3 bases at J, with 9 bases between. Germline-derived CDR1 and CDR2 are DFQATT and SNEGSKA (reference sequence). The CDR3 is CSARGPGHTEAFF. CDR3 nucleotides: TGCAGTGCTAGAGGGCCGGGTCACACTGAAGCTTTCTTT.

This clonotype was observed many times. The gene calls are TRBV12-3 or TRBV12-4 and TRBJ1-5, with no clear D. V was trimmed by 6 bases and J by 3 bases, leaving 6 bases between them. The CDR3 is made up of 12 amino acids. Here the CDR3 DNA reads TGTGCCAGCAGGACTGACAATCAGCCCCAGCATTTT. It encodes CASRTDNQPQHF.

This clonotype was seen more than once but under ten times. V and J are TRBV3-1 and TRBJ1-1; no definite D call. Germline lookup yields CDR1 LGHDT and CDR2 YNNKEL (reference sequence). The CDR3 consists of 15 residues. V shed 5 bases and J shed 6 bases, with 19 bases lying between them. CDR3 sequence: CASSLYSGGHPEAFF. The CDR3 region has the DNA TGTGCCAGCAGCTTATACTCCGGCGGCCATCCTGAAGCTTTCTTT.

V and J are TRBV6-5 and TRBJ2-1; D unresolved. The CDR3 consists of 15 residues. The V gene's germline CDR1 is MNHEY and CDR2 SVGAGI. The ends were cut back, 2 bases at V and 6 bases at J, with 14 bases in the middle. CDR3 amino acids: CASSYNGNRFNEQFF. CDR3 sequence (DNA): TGTGCCAGCAGTTACAATGGGAATCGTTTCAATGAGCAGTTCTTC.

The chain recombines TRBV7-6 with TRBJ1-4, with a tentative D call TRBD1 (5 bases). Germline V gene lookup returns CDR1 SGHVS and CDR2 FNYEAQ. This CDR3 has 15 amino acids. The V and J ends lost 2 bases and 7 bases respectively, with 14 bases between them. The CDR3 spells CASSLNRGAGEKLFF. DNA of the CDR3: TGTGCCAGCAGCTTAAACAGAGGGGCGGGTGAAAAACTGTTTTTT.

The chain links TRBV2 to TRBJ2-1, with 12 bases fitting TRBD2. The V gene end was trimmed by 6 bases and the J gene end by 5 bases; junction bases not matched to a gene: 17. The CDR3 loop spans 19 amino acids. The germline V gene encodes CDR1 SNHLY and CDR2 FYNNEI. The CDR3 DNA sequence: TGTGCCAGCAGCTTGAGACTAGCGGGAGTAATTAACCGGGACAATGAGCAGTTCTTC. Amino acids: CASSLRLAGVINRDNEQFF. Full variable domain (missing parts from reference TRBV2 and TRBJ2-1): EPEVTQTPSHQVTQMGQEVILRCVPISNHLYFYWYRQILGQKVEFLVSFYNNEISEKSEIFDDQFSVERPDGSNFTLKIRSTKLEDSAMYFCASSLRLAGVINRDNEQFFGPGTRLTVL.

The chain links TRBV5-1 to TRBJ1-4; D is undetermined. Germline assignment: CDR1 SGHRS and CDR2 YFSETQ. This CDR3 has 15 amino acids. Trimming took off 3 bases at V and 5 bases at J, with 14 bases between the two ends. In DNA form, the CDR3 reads TGCGCCAGCAGCTCCCTAGGGTCGTCGAATGAAAAACTGTTTTTT. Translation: CASSSLGSSNEKLFF.

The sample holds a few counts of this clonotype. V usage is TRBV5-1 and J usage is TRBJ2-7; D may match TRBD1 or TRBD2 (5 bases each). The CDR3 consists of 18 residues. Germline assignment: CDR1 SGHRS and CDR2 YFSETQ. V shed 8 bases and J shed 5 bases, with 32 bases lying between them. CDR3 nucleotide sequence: TGCGCCAGGTCGCTTCTTCGGGGCTGCGTGGCGGTCTTGGACGAGCAGTACGTC. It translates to CARSLLRGCVAVLDEQYV.

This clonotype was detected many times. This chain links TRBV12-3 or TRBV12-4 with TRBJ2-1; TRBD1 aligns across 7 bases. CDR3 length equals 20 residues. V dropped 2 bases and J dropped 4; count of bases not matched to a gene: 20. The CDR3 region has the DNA TGTGCCAGCAGTTTACACGCGACAGGGACCCAACTAATATTTTACAATGAGCAGTTCTTC. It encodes CASSLHATGTQLIFYNEQFF.

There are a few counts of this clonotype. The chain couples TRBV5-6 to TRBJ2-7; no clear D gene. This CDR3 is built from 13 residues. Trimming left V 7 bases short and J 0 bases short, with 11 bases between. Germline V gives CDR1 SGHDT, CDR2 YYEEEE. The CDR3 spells CASGKTFSYEQYF. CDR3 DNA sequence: TGTGCCAGCGGAAAAACCTTCTCCTACGAGCAGTACTTC.

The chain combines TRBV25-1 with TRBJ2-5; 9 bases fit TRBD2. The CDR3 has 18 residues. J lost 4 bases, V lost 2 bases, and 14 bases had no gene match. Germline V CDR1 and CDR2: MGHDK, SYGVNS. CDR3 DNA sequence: TGTGCCAGCAGTGAACGGCTAGCGGGGATTCCGCTTACAGAGACCCAGTACTTC. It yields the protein CASSERLAGIPLTETQYF.

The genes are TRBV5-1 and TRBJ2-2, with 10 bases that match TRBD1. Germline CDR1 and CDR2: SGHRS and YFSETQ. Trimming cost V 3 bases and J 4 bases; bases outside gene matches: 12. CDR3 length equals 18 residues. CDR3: CASSYRDRGPSGTGELFF. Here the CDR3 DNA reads TGCGCCAGCAGCTACCGGGACAGGGGCCCCTCTGGCACCGGGGAGCTGTTTTTT. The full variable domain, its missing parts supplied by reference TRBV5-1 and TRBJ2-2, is KAGVTQTPRYLIKTRGQQVTLSCSPISGHRSVSWYQQTPGQGLQFLFEYFSETQRNKGNFPGRFSGRQFSNSRSEMNVSTLELGDSALYLCASSYRDRGPSGTGELFFGEGSRLTVL.

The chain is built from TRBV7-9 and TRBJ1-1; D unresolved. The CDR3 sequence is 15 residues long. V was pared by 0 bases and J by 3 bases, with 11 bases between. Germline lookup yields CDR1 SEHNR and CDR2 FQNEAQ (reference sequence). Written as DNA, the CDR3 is TGTGCCAGCAGCTTAGCGAACGGTGAGGACACTGAAGCTTTCTTT. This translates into CASSLANGEDTEAFF.

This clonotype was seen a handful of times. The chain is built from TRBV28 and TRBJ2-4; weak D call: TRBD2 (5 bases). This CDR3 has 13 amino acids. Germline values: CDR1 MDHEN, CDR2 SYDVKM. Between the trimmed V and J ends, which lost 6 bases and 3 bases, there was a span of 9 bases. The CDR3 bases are TGTGCCAGCAGGGCCGCGGGCAAAAACATTCAGTACTTC. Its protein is CASRAAGKNIQYF.